This record concerns one T cell receptor beta chain sequence. Antigen specificity is unknown. CDR1 and CDR2 (germline): SGHDT, YYEEEE. CDR3 length: 14 amino acids. Though nominally healthy at sampling, donors likely had unrecorded immune exposures. This sample was taken from a study of cytomegalovirus exposure and HLA in healthy donors. With 60 Vbeta and 13 Jbeta primers, the PCR was carried out. Using immunoSEQ multiplex PCR, the repertoire was profiled, and TCRdb retains in-frame clones only, with some absent. The sample has 150,000 to 170,000 clones; less than 80% are singletons. Study-level results: Previously analyzed data showed that most TCR beta V segments were productive at a frequency of about 90% or about 30%.

This TCR was recovered from a man aged 25 to 40 in good health and CMV-seronegative. The chain links TRBV5-6 to TRBJ2-5; TRBD1 agrees at 7 bases. The last part of the DNA fits TRBJ2-7 better; the J call may be wrong. The source material was PBMCs. The CDR3 bases are TGTGCCAGCAGCCCGAAAACAGGGGTTTACGAGCAGTACTTC. It yields the protein CASSPKTGVYEQYF.